The TCR beta chain under discussion was sequenced for a study of cytomegalovirus exposure and HLA in healthy donors. Germline loops: CDR1 SGDLS, CDR2 YYNGEE. This CDR3 has 16 residues. J lost 5 bases, V lost 7 bases, and 16 bases had no gene match. The PCR made use of 60 Vbeta and 13 Jbeta primers. Sequencing was performed with immunoSEQ multiplex PCR; in TCRdb, only in-frame clones are kept and a portion is missing. The sample consists of some 91,000 clones, around 80% of them appearing once. Source material: PBMCs. This receptor was identified in a woman aged 55-75 years in good health and CMV-seronegative. The rearrangement uses TRBV9 and TRBJ2-5, with TRBD2 identical over 8 bases. CDR3 protein: CASAYARGGRSETQYF. CDR3 DNA: TGTGCCAGCGCGTACGCCCGGGGGGGCAGGTCTGAGACCCAGTACTTC.